This T cell receptor (beta chain) was sequenced during a study of patients and donors after allogeneic stem cell transplantation. The table lists this clonotype with a few counts. TCRdb analysed the RT-PCR reads with MiXCR anew, one entry per CDR3 protein. The sample comprises hundreds of thousands of distinct CDR3 sequences, roughly 16% of which are singletons, and less than 9.5% rests with the top ten. Sequenced sample: blood, either unsorted or a sorted T cell fraction (not recorded which). The receptor's source is a human donor who was either an allogeneic HSCT recipient or a stem cell or donor lymphocyte infusion donor (not recorded which). It is not recorded whose cells these are; they may come from a transplant donor.

CDR3 in amino acids: CASSGPPRETQYF. CDR3 DNA: TGTGCCAGCAGTGGACCCCCGAGGGAGACCCAGTACTTC. V gene TRBV4-2 combines with J gene TRBJ2-5; the D is unclear. CDR3 size: 13 residues. V gave up 6 bases and J gave up 5 bases, with 13 bases separating them. Germline V gene lookup returns CDR1 LGHNA and CDR2 YNFKEQ.